The 28 T cell receptor beta chains in this list originate from one sample, sequenced in a study of CD8 T cells in Susac syndrome. Random-hexamer reverse transcription was applied to about 0.5 to 1 ug RNA. In TCRdb, the immunoSEQ multiplex PCR reads were re-called with MiXCR into one record per CDR3 protein. The data hold 180,000 or so distinct CDR3 sequences, with approximately 96% observed a single time. Sequencing used CD4+ T cells from PBMCs. The receptors shown here come from a human donor in good health.

The chain's CDR3 is CASSSQGVGTEAFF. For the CDR3, the DNA is TGTGCCAGCAGCTCACAGGGGGTCGGCACTGAAGCTTTCTTT. The J gene is TRBJ1-1, the V gene TRBV7-3, with 8 nucleotides matching TRBD1. This CDR3 has 14 residues. Germline CDR1 and CDR2: SGHTA and FQGTGA. Trimming at V came to 4 bases and at J to 4 bases, leaving 5 bases not matched to a gene.

The rearrangement uses TRBV20-1 and TRBJ2-7; D assignment may be TRBD1 or TRBD2 (5 bases each). V lost 5 bases and J 0 bases, leaving 11 bases between the germline ends. CDR1 is DFQATT, CDR2 SNEGSKA, per germline (reference sequence). This CDR3 is 13 amino acids long. This chain's CDR3 is CSAGRDGSYEQYF. The DNA for the CDR3 is TGCAGTGCTGGACGGGACGGCTCCTACGAGCAGTACTTC.

The chain carries TRBV6-2 or TRBV6-3 and TRBJ1-1, with D possibly being TRBD1 (6 bases). There are 14 residues in the CDR3. V was shortened by 4 bases and J by 0 bases, with 9 bases between the two germline ends. Germline values: CDR1 MNHEY, CDR2 SVGEGT. CDR3 amino acids: CASSLQGLNTEAFF. The CDR3 DNA follows: TGTGCCAGCAGTTTACAGGGCTTGAACACTGAAGCTTTCTTT.

This chain uses TRBV4-1 with TRBJ2-1; D gene uncertain. The V end lost 6 bases, the J end lost 6 bases, and 9 bases lay between the germline ends. This CDR3 has 12 amino acids. Per the germline V gene, CDR1 is MGHRA and CDR2 is YSYEKL. CDR3: CASSRPGNEQFF. CDR3 DNA sequence: TGCGCCAGCAGTCGACCAGGCAATGAGCAGTTCTTC.

The V and J genes are TRBV5-4 and TRBJ2-3, with D possibly being TRBD1 (6 bases). Germline CDR1 SGHNT, CDR2 YYREEE (reference sequence). Trimming took off 4 bases at V and 2 bases at J, with 11 bases between the two ends. The CDR3 extends over 14 amino acids. The CDR3 coding sequence is TGTGCCAGCAGCGGCCGGGACACCACAGATACGCAGTATTTT. Protein sequence: CASSGRDTTDTQYF.

The J gene is TRBJ2-3, the V gene TRBV9; perhaps TRBD1 as D (6 bases). V was cut by 5 bases and J by 0 bases, with 13 bases left in between. The CDR3 spans 15 residues. Germline CDR1 is SGDLS and CDR2 is YYNGEE. DNA of the CDR3: TGTGCCAGCAGTATTAGGGGGTTGAGCACAGATACGCAGTATTTT. Translated: CASSIRGLSTDTQYF.

This chain connects TRBV27 to TRBJ1-2; no clear D gene. This CDR3 is built from 14 residues. V lost 3 bases and J lost 1, with 9 bases in between. Germline CDR1 MNHEY, CDR2 SMNVEV (reference sequence). The CDR3 DNA is TGTGCCAGCAGTTTCACTGGCATTAACTATGGCTACACCTTC. It encodes CASSFTGINYGYTF.

This rearrangement joins TRBV6-5 to TRBJ2-7, with TRBD1 matching 10 bases. The V segment lost 4 bases and the J segment 6 bases; nucleotides outside the gene matches: 6. The germline CDR1 and CDR2 sequences are MNHEY and SVGAGI. The CDR3 sequence is 14 residues long. The CDR3 reads CASSSGTGASEQYF. The CDR3 DNA sequence: TGTGCCAGCAGTTCCGGGACAGGGGCCTCCGAGCAGTACTTC.

The chain employs TRBV20-1 and TRBJ2-1, with TRBD2 matching 8 bases. J was trimmed by 12 bases and V by 1 base; bases with no gene match: 20. The CDR3 length is 17 residues. Germline CDR1 is DFQATT and CDR2 is SNEGSKA (reference sequence). CDR3 residues: CSARVPGRVAGRVWQFF. Written as DNA, the CDR3 is TGCAGTGCTAGAGTCCCCGGTCGGGTAGCGGGGCGGGTGTGGCAGTTCTTC.

This chain uses TRBV11-3 with TRBJ2-1, with 9 bases that match TRBD2. The V gene end was trimmed by 4 bases and the J gene end by 8 bases; junction bases not matched to a gene: 6. Germline V CDR1 and CDR2: SGHNT, YENEEA. The CDR3 runs to 14 residues. CDR3 in amino acids: CASSSGLAPYEQFF. The CDR3 DNA follows: TGTGCCAGCAGCTCGGGACTAGCCCCCTATGAGCAGTTCTTC.

The V gene is TRBV12-3 or TRBV12-4, the J gene TRBJ1-1; TRBD1 agrees at 7 bases. J lost 8 bases, V lost 4 bases, and 4 bases had no gene match. The CDR3 loop spans 12 amino acids. In nucleotides, the CDR3 is TGTGCCAGCAGTTACGACAGGGCAGAAGCTTTCTTT. Protein sequence: CASSYDRAEAFF.

The rearrangement links TRBV7-3 to TRBJ2-3, with 8 bases matching TRBD1. This CDR3 comprises 14 residues. The V and J ends lost 4 bases and 3 bases, in that order; junction bases with no gene match: 3. CDR1 SGHTA and CDR2 FQGTGA come from the germline V gene. The CDR3 spells CASSSGQATDTQYF. CDR3 sequence (DNA): TGTGCCAGCAGCTCGGGACAGGCTACAGATACGCAGTATTTT.

V usage is TRBV15 and J usage is TRBJ2-1, with D perhaps matching TRBD2 (5 bases). Germline V gene lookup returns CDR1 LNHNV and CDR2 YYDKDF (reference sequence). Deletions cut 6 bases from V and 7 bases from J, with 25 bases between. The CDR3 has 17 residues. CDR3 residues: CATRNTLILERVNEQFF. The CDR3, as DNA: TGTGCCACCAGAAACACACTAATACTAGAGAGGGTAAATGAGCAGTTCTTC.

The chain joins TRBV20-1 to TRBJ2-2; 8 bases align to TRBD2. CDR1 is DFQATT, CDR2 SNEGSKA, per germline (reference sequence). The V gene end was trimmed by 3 bases and the J gene end by 6 bases; junction bases not matched to a gene: 6. The CDR3 runs 14 residues. CDR3 region: CSARIGGAPGELFF. The CDR3 DNA reads as TGCAGTGCTAGGATCGGGGGGGCACCCGGGGAGCTGTTTTTT.

The chain joins TRBV20-1 to TRBJ1-2; D perhaps matches TRBD1 (5 bases). Trimming pared 3 bases from V and 4 bases from J, leaving 15 bases between. The CDR3 spans 14 residues. Germline CDR1 and CDR2: DFQATT and SNEGSKA (reference sequence). The CDR3 loop is CSARIGRVVYGYTF. The CDR3 nucleotides are TGCAGTGCTAGGATAGGCAGGGTGGTCTATGGCTACACCTTC.

The chain joins TRBV30 to TRBJ1-6, with TRBD1 matching 8 bases. V gave up 7 bases and J gave up 7 bases; unmatched junction bases: 3. Germline CDR1 is GTSNPN and CDR2 is SVGIG (reference sequence). The CDR3 spans 12 residues. The CDR3 region is CASGQGNSPLHF. The DNA for the CDR3 is TGTGCCTCTGGACAGGGAAATTCACCCCTCCACTTT. The entire variable domain, with the rest obtained from reference TRBV30 and TRBJ1-6, is as follows: SQTIHQWPATLVQPVGSPLSLECTVEGTSNPNLYWYRQAAGRGLQLLFYSVGIGQISSEVPQNLSASRPQDRQFILSSKKLLLSDSGFYLCASGQGNSPLHFGNGTRLTVT.

The V call is TRBV6-1, the J call TRBJ2-7; 9 nucleotides line up with TRBD1. From germline, CDR1 is MNHNS and CDR2 SASEGT. This CDR3 comprises 13 residues. Germline trimming cut 6 bases from V and 3 bases from J; bases unmatched to any gene: 3. The CDR3 region has the DNA TGTGCCAGCAGCATGACAGGGGGCTACGAGCAGTACTTC. This sequence encodes CASSMTGGYEQYF.

This clonotype was seen only once. The J gene is TRBJ1-4, the V gene TRBV12-3 or TRBV12-4, with unresolved D. Trimming stripped 10 bases from V and 0 bases from J, with 12 bases between. The CDR3 covers 14 residues. CDR3 in amino acids: CATRPRTTNEKLFF. The CDR3 bases are TGTGCCACCCGCCCCAGGACAACTAATGAAAAACTGTTTTTT.

V and J are TRBV12-3 or TRBV12-4 and TRBJ1-1; possible D gene TRBD1, 5 bases. V lost 3 bases to trimming and J lost 4 bases, with 12 bases between them. CDR3 length equals 14 residues. The CDR3 protein is CASSLIRVGTEAFF. CDR3 sequence (DNA): TGTGCCAGCAGTTTGATCAGGGTGGGCACTGAAGCTTTCTTT.

This chain joins TRBV20-1 and TRBJ2-4; D gene unclear. CDR1 DFQATT and CDR2 SNEGSKA come from the germline V gene (reference sequence). The CDR3 covers 13 residues. Trimming cost V 4 bases and J 0 bases, with 7 bases left between them. The CDR3 nucleotides are TGCAGTGCTACAGACGTAGCCAAAAACATTCAGTACTTC. It yields the protein CSATDVAKNIQYF.

The J gene is TRBJ2-3, the V gene TRBV6-5; 7 nucleotides match TRBD1. The CDR3 totals 15 residues. With V trimmed by 3 bases and J by 2 bases, 5 bases remained unmatched. Germline CDR1 reads MNHEY; CDR2 reads SVGAGI. This CDR3 reads CASSYRGLFTDTQYF. In DNA, the CDR3 is TGTGCCAGCAGTTATAGGGGGCTCTTCACAGATACGCAGTATTTT.

CDR3: CASSQYSYGYTF. The CDR3 nucleotides read TGTGCCAGCAGCCAATACTCCTATGGCTACACCTTC. This rearrangement joins TRBV3-1 to TRBJ1-2; D uncertain. V dropped 2 bases and J dropped 4 bases, with 5 bases sitting between them. The length of the CDR3 is 12 residues. From germline, CDR1 is LGHDT and CDR2 YNNKEL (reference sequence).

V is TRBV7-2 and J is TRBJ2-1; 9 bases map to TRBD2. The CDR3 spans 15 residues. Germline CDR1 SGHTA, CDR2 FQGNSA. Trimming cost V 5 bases and J 4 bases; bases outside gene matches: 6. DNA of the CDR3: TGTGCCAGCAGCCTTCTAGCGGGATATTACAATGAGCAGTTCTTC. This gives the protein CASSLLAGYYNEQFF. The whole variable domain, filled in from reference TRBV7-2 and TRBJ2-1, reads GAGVSQSPSNKVTEKGKDVELRCDPISGHTALYWYRQSLGQGLEFLIYFQGNSAPDKSGLPSDRFSAERTGGSVSTLTIQRTQQEDSAVYLCASSLLAGYYNEQFFGPGTRLTVL.

The rearrangement joins TRBV30 to TRBJ2-5, with D possibly being TRBD2 (6 bases). CDR3 size: 14 residues. The V gene's germline CDR1 is GTSNPN and CDR2 SVGIG (reference sequence). Trimming took 2 bases from V and 6 from J, leaving 16 bases between them. DNA of the CDR3: TGTGCCTGGAGTTCCTGGCGGAGGGGAAAGACCCAGTACTTC. Its protein is CAWSSWRRGKTQYF.

The CDR3 DNA follows: TGTGCCAGCAGCTTAGCGGGCACGAGGTCTCGCTATGGCTACACCTTC. Translated, it gives CASSLAGTRSRYGYTF. This chain connects TRBV7-9 to TRBJ1-2; no clear D. CDR1 SEHNR and CDR2 FQNEAQ come from the germline V gene (reference sequence). V was cut by 0 bases and J by 4 bases, with 15 bases left in between. The CDR3 has 16 residues.

V gene TRBV5-6 combines with J gene TRBJ2-5, with D possibly called TRBD1 or TRBD2 (5 bases each). Germline CDR1 is SGHDT and CDR2 is YYEEEE. This CDR3 comprises 13 residues. Trimming left V 0 bases short and J 9 bases short, with 12 bases between. The chain's CDR3 is CASSLGGAGAQYF. CDR3 sequence (DNA): TGTGCCAGCAGCTTGGGAGGGGCCGGGGCCCAGTACTTC. The whole variable domain, filled in from reference TRBV5-6 and TRBJ2-5, reads DAGVTQSPTHLIKTRGQQVTLRCSPKSGHDTVSWYQQALGQGPQFIFQYYEEEERQRGNFPDRFSGHQFPNYSSELNVNALLLGDSALYLCASSLGGAGAQYFGPGTRLLVL.

The genes are TRBV20-1 and TRBJ1-5; tentative D call: TRBD1 (6 bases). CDR3 length: 13 residues. CDR1 DFQATT and CDR2 SNEGSKA come from the germline V gene (reference sequence). The V end was cut by 5 bases, the J end by 5 bases, with 13 bases between. The DNA for the CDR3 is TGCAGTGCTGTTAAGGACAGATATCAGCCCCAGCATTTT. This translates into CSAVKDRYQPQHF.

V usage is TRBV15 and J usage is TRBJ2-3; D is possibly TRBD1 or TRBD2 (5 bases each). Germline assignment: CDR1 LNHNV and CDR2 YYDKDF (reference sequence). This CDR3 is 16 amino acids long. V was cut by 1 base and J by 3 bases, with 14 bases left in between. CDR3 protein: CATSRAPGSGTDTQYF. The CDR3 DNA follows: TGTGCCACCAGCAGAGCTCCAGGGTCGGGAACAGATACGCAGTATTTT.